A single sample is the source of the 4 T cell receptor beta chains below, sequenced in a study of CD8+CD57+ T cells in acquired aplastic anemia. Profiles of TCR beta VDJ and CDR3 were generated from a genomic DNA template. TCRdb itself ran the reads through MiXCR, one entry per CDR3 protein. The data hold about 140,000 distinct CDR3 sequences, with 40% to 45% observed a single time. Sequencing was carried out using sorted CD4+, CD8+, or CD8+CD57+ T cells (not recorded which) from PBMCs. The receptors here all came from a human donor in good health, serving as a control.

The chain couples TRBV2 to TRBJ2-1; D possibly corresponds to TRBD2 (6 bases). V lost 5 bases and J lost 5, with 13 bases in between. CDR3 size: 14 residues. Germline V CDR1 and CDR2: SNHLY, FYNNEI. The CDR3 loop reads CASSWEDGNNEQFF. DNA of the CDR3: TGTGCCAGCAGTTGGGAGGATGGTAACAATGAGCAGTTCTTC.

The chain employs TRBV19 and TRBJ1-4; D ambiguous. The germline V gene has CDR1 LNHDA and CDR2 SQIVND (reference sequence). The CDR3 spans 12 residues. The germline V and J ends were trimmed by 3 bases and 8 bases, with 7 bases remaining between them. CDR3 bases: TGTGCCAGTAGTATTGATAAAGAAAAACTGTTTTTT. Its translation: CASSIDKEKLFF.

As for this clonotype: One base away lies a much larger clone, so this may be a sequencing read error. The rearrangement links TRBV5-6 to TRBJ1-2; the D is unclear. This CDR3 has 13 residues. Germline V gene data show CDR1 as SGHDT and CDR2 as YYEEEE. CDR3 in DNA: TGTGCCAGCAGCTTCCTCGACTCCTATGACTACACCTTC. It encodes CASSFLDSYDYTF.

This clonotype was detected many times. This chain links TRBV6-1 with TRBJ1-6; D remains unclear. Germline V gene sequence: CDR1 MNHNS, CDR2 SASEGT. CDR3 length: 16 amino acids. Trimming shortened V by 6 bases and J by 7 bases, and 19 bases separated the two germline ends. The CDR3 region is CASRTDDGRRNSPLHF. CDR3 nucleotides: TGTGCCAGCAGAACGGATGATGGCAGACGAAATTCACCCCTCCACTTT.